The 16 T cell receptor beta chains below come from one sample, sequenced in a study of shared clonotypes between healthy human individuals. Naive CD8 populations comprised CD45RO-negative cells positively selected for CCR7, excluding terminally differentiated effector memory CD45RA+ cells. Sequencing used immunoSEQ multiplex PCR; TCRdb keeps in-frame clones, though not all of them. The sample lists 600,000 or so clones; approximately 95% were seen once. The sample comprised naive CD8+ T cells sorted from blood. These receptors came from a woman aged 25 to 39 in good health.

The CDR3 region has the DNA TGTGCCAGCAGCTATTTGGGGACCGGGAAGAGCTACGAGCAGTACTTC. Translating gives CASSYLGTGKSYEQYF. The chain carries TRBV5-4 and TRBJ2-7; D tentatively reads TRBD1 or TRBD2 (5 bases each). The ends were cut back, 3 bases at V and 3 bases at J, with 19 bases in the middle. Germline CDR1 reads SGHNT; CDR2 reads YYREEE (reference sequence). CDR3 length: 16 amino acids.

The chain is built from TRBV15 and TRBJ2-1; TRBD2 is a possible D gene (6 bases). The CDR3 is made up of 19 amino acids. V lost 0 bases and J 2 bases, leaving 20 bases between the germline ends. Germline assignment: CDR1 LNHNV and CDR2 YYDKDF (reference sequence). The CDR3 nucleotides are TGTGCCACCAGCAGAGATTATGCGGAGGCCGGGGGAGCCTACAATGAGCAGTTCTTC. Translation: CATSRDYAEAGGAYNEQFF. The whole variable domain, filled in from reference TRBV15 and TRBJ2-1, reads DAMVIQNPRYQVTQFGKPVTLSCSQTLNHNVMYWYQQKSSQAPKLLFHYYDKDFNNEADTPDNFQSRRPNTSFCFLDIRSPGLGDTAMYLCATSRDYAEAGGAYNEQFFGPGTRLTVL.

V is TRBV6-4 and J is TRBJ2-7; 12 bases agree with TRBD2. This CDR3 has 16 residues. In germline, CDR1 is MRHNA, CDR2 SNTAGT. Trimming at V came to 7 bases and at J to 4 bases, leaving 11 bases not matched to a gene. The chain's CDR3 is CASNIGLAGPQYEQYF. The DNA for the CDR3 is TGTGCCAGCAACATAGGACTAGCGGGACCGCAATACGAGCAGTACTTC.

The chain is built from TRBV28 and TRBJ2-1; D call uncertain. This CDR3 is built from 15 residues. The germline V gene encodes CDR1 MDHEN and CDR2 SYDVKM. Trimming removed 1 base from V and 8 bases from J, with 15 bases in between. CDR3 in amino acids: CASSLYPSSADEQFF. The CDR3 coding sequence is TGTGCCAGCAGTTTATACCCCAGCAGTGCGGATGAGCAGTTCTTC.

The chain couples TRBV4-1 to TRBJ2-3, with 10 nucleotides matching TRBD2. Losses at the gene ends were 0 bases for V and 6 bases for J; bases not matched to a gene: 6. CDR1 and CDR2 from the germline V gene are MGHRA and YSYEKL. The CDR3 has 16 amino acids. The CDR3 sequence: CASSQESGRAADTQYF. The CDR3 DNA is TGCGCCAGCAGCCAAGAAAGCGGGAGGGCCGCCGATACGCAGTATTTT.

The gene calls are TRBV7-8 and TRBJ2-5, with D maybe TRBD2 (6 bases). The J call may be in error: the DNA end matches TRBJ2-7 better. Germline CDR1 reads SGHVS; CDR2 reads FQNEAQ. The CDR3 contains 15 residues. The CDR3 spells CASSLRGLLSYEQYF. CDR3 nucleotide sequence: TGTGCCAGCAGCTTAAGGGGACTCCTCTCCTACGAGCAGTACTTC.

The chain employs TRBV19 and TRBJ2-2; 9 nucleotides line up with TRBD1. Trimming cost V 2 bases and J 5 bases; bases outside gene matches: 6. The germline V gene encodes CDR1 LNHDA and CDR2 SQIVND (reference sequence). The CDR3 loop spans 16 amino acids. The CDR3 nucleotides are TGTGCCAGTAGTATACCCTGGACAGGGGATACCGGGGAGCTGTTTTTT. Translated, it gives CASSIPWTGDTGELFF.

This clone was observed a single time. The chain employs TRBV6-5 and TRBJ2-3, with 7 bases aligning to TRBD2. After removal of 5 bases from V and 0 bases from J, the junction contained 5 bases not matched to a gene. This CDR3 is built from 15 residues. From germline, CDR1 is MNHEY and CDR2 SVGAGI. The DNA of the CDR3 is TGTGCCAGCAGTCCTTCTAGCGGAAGCACAGATACGCAGTATTTT. Its translation: CASSPSSGSTDTQYF.

The chain employs TRBV4-1 and TRBJ2-3, with no clear D. The CDR3 extends over 12 amino acids. Germline CDR1 reads MGHRA; CDR2 reads YSYEKL. Here the CDR3 DNA reads TGCGGGTTCCTTAAGCGTACAGATACGCAGTATTTT. This codes for CGFLKRTDTQYF.

This chain joins TRBV6-5 and TRBJ2-7; D is perhaps TRBD2 (6 bases). Germline lookup yields CDR1 MNHEY and CDR2 SVGAGI. CDR3 size: 13 residues. V shed 8 bases and J shed 1 base, with 12 bases lying between them. The CDR3: CASSGDPSYEQYF. For the CDR3, the DNA is TGTGCCAGCTCGGGGGACCCATCCTACGAGCAGTACTTC.

The chain is built from TRBV6-5 and TRBJ1-1; D is possibly TRBD1 (6 bases). The CDR3 covers 14 residues. The V and J ends lost 6 bases and 9 bases respectively, with 20 bases between them. Germline CDR1 reads MNHEY; CDR2 reads SVGAGI. CDR3: CASSPSSIDRKAFF. The CDR3 bases are TGTGCCAGCAGCCCCTCATCCATCGACAGGAAAGCTTTCTTT.

This clone was seen a single time. The rearrangement uses TRBV7-3 and TRBJ1-1; 9 bases match TRBD1. The CDR3 contains 14 residues. Germline CDR1 SGHTA, CDR2 FQGTGA. Losses at the gene ends were 5 bases for V and 4 bases for J; bases not matched to a gene: 5. CDR3 bases: TGTGCCAGCAGCGCGACAGGGGGTCTCACTGAAGCTTTCTTT. Translation gives CASSATGGLTEAFF.

The V and J genes are TRBV2 and TRBJ2-7; D is unresolved. V was pared by 3 bases and J by 2 bases, with 17 bases between. Germline values: CDR1 SNHLY, CDR2 FYNNEI. The CDR3 is 16 amino acids. The CDR3: CASSETWDLSPYEQYF. The CDR3, as DNA: TGTGCCAGCAGTGAGACGTGGGATCTTTCCCCCTACGAGCAGTACTTC.

This clone was recorded once. The chain recombines TRBV9 with TRBJ2-7, with TRBD2 matching 7 bases. The CDR3 runs to 14 residues. V lost 4 bases and J lost 0; bases outside the gene matches: 4. Germline CDR1 and CDR2: SGDLS and YYNGEE. The CDR3 nucleotides read TGTGCCAGCAGCCTCGGGGGGACCTCCTACGAGCAGTACTTC. Its translation is CASSLGGTSYEQYF.

The chain has TRBV9 and TRBJ1-1; 7 nucleotides agree with TRBD1. The CDR3 is made up of 16 amino acids. V was clipped by 0 bases and J by 7 bases; unmatched bases: 12. The V gene's germline CDR1 is SGDLS and CDR2 YYNGEE. The CDR3 reads CASSVGAGGWTGEAFF. Here the CDR3 DNA reads TGTGCCAGCAGCGTAGGGGCAGGGGGATGGACCGGTGAAGCTTTCTTT.

This sequence joins TRBV9 and TRBJ2-3, with D uncertain. The CDR3 has 15 amino acids. CDR1 is SGDLS and CDR2 is YYNGEE in the germline V gene. Trimming left V 3 bases short and J 0 bases short, with 11 bases between. The CDR3, as DNA: TGTGCCAGCAGCGCCTCAGTGACTAGCACAGATACGCAGTATTTT. Protein: CASSASVTSTDTQYF.